These 9 T cell receptor beta chains originate from one sample sequenced in a study of T-cell memory formation after mild COVID-19. TCRdb recomputed calls from the 5' RACE reads with MiXCR, one row per CDR3 protein. This table has about 180,000 distinct CDR3 sequences, approximately 16% appearing once. The sample was PBMCs or a T cell subset sorted from them (not recorded which). These receptors were taken from an adult woman who had mild COVID-19 (a few samples of this study predate the infection). Cell type and time point are not known.

This clonotype was detected only a few times. The chain uses TRBV6-6 and TRBJ2-2; 10 positions match TRBD2. J lost 6 bases, V lost 7 bases, and 11 bases had no gene match. This CDR3 is built from 16 residues. Germline V gives CDR1 MNHNY, CDR2 SVGAGI (reference sequence). As DNA, the CDR3 is TGTGCCAGCACCTGGCCTAGCGGGGGCGGCGCCGGGGAGCTGTTTTTT. It yields the protein CASTWPSGGGAGELFF.

V is TRBV6-5 and J is TRBJ2-7; TRBD1 matches at 11 bases. The V and J ends lost 4 bases and 11 bases, in that order; junction bases with no gene match: 7. Per the germline V gene, CDR1 is MNHEY and CDR2 is SVGAGI. CDR3 size: 13 residues. As DNA, the CDR3 is TGTGCCAGCAGTTTCCAACCGGGACAGGGGGAGTACTTC. It yields the protein CASSFQPGQGEYF.

The V call is TRBV7-2, the J call TRBJ2-5; D is tentatively TRBD1 or TRBD2 (6 bases each). There are 17 residues in the CDR3. Trimming removed 1 base at V and 2 bases at J, with 17 bases between. Germline V gene data show CDR1 as SGHTA and CDR2 as FQGNSA. CDR3 DNA: TGTGCCAGCAGCTTAGACCGCGGGGCAGGGGTACAAGAGACCCAGTACTTC. Translation gives CASSLDRGAGVQETQYF.

This rearrangement joins TRBV4-1 to TRBJ2-7; 9 nucleotides agree with TRBD1. Looked up from germline, CDR1 is MGHRA and CDR2 is YSYEKL. J lost 7 bases, V lost 4 bases, and 14 bases had no gene match. The CDR3 extends over 16 amino acids. CDR3 sequence reads: CASSPLSGTGRREQYF. CDR3 nucleotides: TGCGCCAGCAGCCCCCTATCCGGGACAGGGCGGAGGGAGCAGTACTTC.

The chain recombines TRBV2 with TRBJ1-4; possibly TRBD1 for D (5 bases). The CDR3 length is 11 residues. Trimming removed 6 bases from V and 17 bases from J, with 16 bases in between. Germline-derived CDR1 and CDR2 are SNHLY and FYNNEI. The chain's CDR3 is CASSARGAQFF. CDR3 nucleotide sequence: TGTGCCAGCAGCGCACGAGGGGCCCAATTTTTT. Supplemented by reference TRBV2 and TRBJ1-4, the full variable domain reads EPEVTQTPSHQVTQMGQEVILRCVPISNHLYFYWYRQILGQKVEFLVSFYNNEISEKSEIFDDQFSVERPDGSNFTLKIRSTKLEDSAMYFCASSARGAQFFGSGTQLSVL.

This clonotype was counted only a few times. The chain joins TRBV9 to TRBJ2-3; D remains ambiguous. The CDR3 has 15 residues. Germline V CDR1 and CDR2: SGDLS, YYNGEE. Trimming took off 0 bases at V and 0 bases at J, with 8 bases between the two ends. CDR3 DNA sequence: TGTGCCAGCAGCGTAGGTTCCTTAAGCACAGATACGCAGTATTTT. Translated, it gives CASSVGSLSTDTQYF.

This clonotype turned up a few times. The chain recombines TRBV7-4 with TRBJ1-5; D possibly corresponds to TRBD1 (5 bases). V gave up 4 bases and J gave up 2 bases, with 15 bases separating them. The CDR3 sequence is 16 residues long. CDR1 SGHVT and CDR2 SQSDAQ come from the germline V gene. CDR3 nucleotides: TGTGCCAGCAGCTCCTTGGGAGGGACGGGCAATCAGCCCCAGCATTTT. Translation gives CASSSLGGTGNQPQHF.

This clonotype was counted a few times. J is TRBJ2-3 and V is TRBV24-1; D not resolved. This CDR3 comprises 17 residues. Germline CDR1 reads KGHDR; CDR2 reads SFDVKD. The V gene lost 4 bases and the J gene lost 4 bases, with 20 bases spanning the gap. The CDR3 here is CATSDPLAVTGADTQYF. As DNA, the CDR3 is TGTGCCACCAGTGACCCCTTGGCGGTAACGGGCGCAGATACGCAGTATTTT.

The gene calls are TRBV29-1 and TRBJ2-3, with D hard to call. Germline CDR1 and CDR2: SQVTM and ANQGSEA. This CDR3 is 14 amino acids long. V was trimmed by 4 bases and J by 2 bases, leaving 13 bases between them. The CDR3 region is CSVASSVPTDTQYF. The CDR3 coding sequence is TGCAGCGTTGCTTCCAGCGTCCCCACAGATACGCAGTATTTT.